These 6 T cell receptor beta chains were all obtained from the same sample, sequenced in a study of T-cell reconstitution after alpha-beta-depleted transplantation in children. The authors prepared the TCRbeta library with unique molecular identifiers. In TCRdb, the PCR reads were re-called with MiXCR into one record per CDR3 protein. This sample has some 840,000 distinct CDR3 sequences, with about 15% found just once. The material was PBMCs, mostly from graft donor cells, obtained 360 days after TCRalphabeta/CD19-depleted stem cell transplant. Receptors were obtained from a male patient aged 5 to 17 who had a stem cell transplant for acute lymphoblastic leukemia, so the T cells may come from the graft donor.

Only a few counts were recorded for this clonotype. The rearrangement uses TRBV5-5 and TRBJ2-7; 8 bases are a match to TRBD1. The CDR3 totals 15 residues. Looked up from germline, CDR1 is SGHKS and CDR2 is YYEKEE (reference sequence). J gave up 5 bases and V 4 bases, and 11 bases lay outside the gene matches. The CDR3 bases are TGTGCCAGCAGCGCCACCAGGACAGGGCCCCACGAGCAGTACTTC. This gives the protein CASSATRTGPHEQYF.

The chain joins TRBV20-1 to TRBJ2-4, with D possibly TRBD2 on 5 matching bases. Trimming left V 3 bases short and J 2 bases short, with 14 bases between. The CDR3 has 15 residues. The germline gives CDR1 DFQATT, CDR2 SNEGSKA (reference sequence). The CDR3 DNA sequence: TGCAGTGCTAGCGCATGGGTCGGGACCAAAAACATTCAGTACTTC. It translates to CSASAWVGTKNIQYF.

The chain employs TRBV5-1 and TRBJ2-1; 11 bases fit TRBD1. Germline CDR1 SGHRS, CDR2 YFSETQ. V shed 4 bases and J 4 bases; nucleotides not matched to a gene: 19. The CDR3 runs 20 residues. For the CDR3, the DNA is TGCGCCAGCAGCATTCCGTTGGACAGGGGGCGAGATTCCTTATACAATGAGCAGTTCTTC. The encoded protein is CASSIPLDRGRDSLYNEQFF.

DNA for the CDR3: TGTGCCAGCATTCAACAAGCCTTGGAGGGGGAGGGCTGGGAGACCCAGTACTTC. Translation: CASIQQALEGEGWETQYF. The gene calls are TRBV2 and TRBJ2-5; TRBD2 is a possible D gene (7 bases). The V and J ends lost 7 bases and 5 bases respectively, with 29 bases between them. This CDR3 is 18 amino acids long. Germline loops: CDR1 SNHLY, CDR2 FYNNEI.

CDR3 loop: CASSLVMRLAGDEQFF. The CDR3, as DNA: TGTGCCAGCAGCTTAGTAATGCGACTAGCGGGAGATGAGCAGTTCTTC. The chain carries TRBV7-9 and TRBJ2-1; 12 nucleotides match TRBD2. CDR1 is SEHNR and CDR2 is FQNEAQ in the germline V gene (reference sequence). Losses at the gene ends were 1 base for V and 8 bases for J; bases not matched to a gene: 6. The length of the CDR3 is 16 residues. Together with reference TRBV7-9 and TRBJ2-1, the CDR3 gives the full variable domain: DTGVSQNPRHKITKRGQNVTFRCDPISEHNRLYWYRQTLGQGPEFLTYFQNEAQLEKSRLLSDRFSAERPKGSFSTLEIQRTEQGDSAMYLCASSLVMRLAGDEQFFGPGTRLTVL.

This clonotype has only one observation. V and J are TRBV3-1 and TRBJ2-7; D may be TRBD1 (6 bases). Germline V gene sequence: CDR1 LGHDT, CDR2 YNNKEL (reference sequence). The germline V and J ends were trimmed by 4 bases and 2 bases, with 15 bases remaining between them. This CDR3 contains 15 residues. The CDR3 loop reads CASSPKRGTPYEQYF. CDR3 in DNA: TGTGCCAGCAGCCCGAAAAGGGGGACACCCTACGAGCAGTACTTC.